Below, one T cell receptor (beta chain) is given with its context. This sample stems from a study of cytomegalovirus exposure and HLA in healthy donors. The PCR was carried out with 60 Vbeta primers and 13 Jbeta primers. The repertoire was sequenced with immunoSEQ multiplex PCR; TCRdb's copy has only in-frame clones and lacks some. Among tens of thousands of clones listed, about 89% were seen once. CDR1 is SNHLY and CDR2 is FYNNEI in the germline V gene. The V segment lost 7 bases and the J segment 5 bases; nucleotides outside the gene matches: 5. There are 13 residues in the CDR3. What was sequenced was PBMCs. The genes are TRBV2 and TRBJ1-2; TRBD1 matches 9 bases. This TCR was recovered from a man aged 30 to 45 in good health and CMV-seropositive. CDR3 coding DNA: TGTGCCAGCATGGGACAGGGAAGATATGGCTACACCTTC. This encodes CASMGQGRYGYTF.